This T cell receptor beta chain came from a study of blood T cells in healthy people across ages. PCR was performed a second time for roughly 7 to 11 cycles using a sample-barcoded 5' primer and a J-beta primer mix. TCRdb reanalysed the 5' RACE reads using MiXCR and keeps one entry per CDR3 protein. The profile shows some 760,000 distinct CDR3 sequences, 25% of them singletons. There are 15 residues in the CDR3. Per germline, CDR1 DFQATT and CDR2 SNEGSKA (reference sequence). Whole-study results and caveats: Both naive CD4+ cell counts and diversity were greater in long-lived donors than in aged donors.

Of note for this clonotype: Antigen specificity is unknown.

These data also formed part of another study, on T cells of mothers and their children. From that study: The output of TCR recombination is shaped by thymic selection similarly in related and unrelated pairs.

The chain joins TRBV20-1 to TRBJ2-1, with D maybe TRBD2 (5 bases). TRBJ2-7 explains the end of the DNA better; the J call may be wrong. Sequencing used blood. The source of this sequence is a boy aged 10-17 years in good health. CDR3 amino acids: CSASRLSSGYYEQYF. Written as DNA, the CDR3 is TGCAGTGCTAGTAGGCTTTCAAGCGGTTACTACGAGCAGTACTTC.